This T cell receptor (beta chain) came from a study of T cell clonality in common variable immunodeficiency. Only in-frame clones appear in the TCRdb table, and some are missing; sequencing was by immunoSEQ multiplex PCR. The sample is made up of tens of thousands of clones, none counted only once. Whole-study results and caveats: Shared TCRbeta clones were fewer between CVID subjects than controls. CVID subjects showed higher TCRbeta clonality than healthy controls. In common variable immunodeficiency, TCR beta chains reportedly carried fewer deletions and N-nucleotide insertions.

CDR3 length equals 15 residues. The germline gives CDR1 LNHDA, CDR2 SQIVND (reference sequence). J gave up 6 bases and V 7 bases, and 12 bases lay outside the gene matches. For this clone: Its specificity is not known. Coverage ceases 3 residues before the CDR3 finishes, and the germline J gene fills in the end. This CDR3 is also generated by other DNA sequences in the sample.

Reduced serum IgG, IgA and/or IgM plus specific antibody deficiency defined CVID. The clonotype was recovered from a human donor with common variable immunodeficiency. This chain connects TRBV19 to TRBJ2-1; 7 bases agree with TRBD1. Material for sequencing was peripheral blood mononuclear cells. Partial CDR3 DNA: TGTGCCAGTAAGAGGGGCAGGGGGATTCCCAATGAG. It specifies CASKRGRGIPNE. The whole CDR3 protein reads CASKRGRGIPNEQFF.